One sample yielded the 13 T cell receptor beta chains listed below, sequenced in a study of control samples from healthy donors and cancer patients (dated by TCRdb to 2019 to 2021). Libraries came from the immunoSEQ multiplex PCR assay. TCRdb took this table from immuneACCESS and kept in-frame rearrangements with V and J called. Such tables lack part of the clones; where checked against another copy, unresolved V genes explain under half of the gap, and the rest is unexplained. The sample data list about 110,000 clones, and roughly four fifths of these were observed just once. The ten largest clones represent around 6.2% of the sample. Sample: blood. These receptors were taken from a man between 18 and 35 years old in good health.

The chain combines TRBV19 with TRBJ1-6, with D hard to call. The V end lost 1 base, the J end lost 8 bases, and 6 bases lay between the germline ends. The CDR3 consists of 13 residues. Germline CDR1 is LNHDA and CDR2 is SQIVND (reference sequence). The CDR3 here is CASSIGSDSPLHF. CDR3 coding DNA: TGTGCCAGTAGTATAGGGTCAGATTCACCCCTCCACTTT.

The chain couples TRBV28 to TRBJ1-4, with 7 bases aligning to TRBD1. This CDR3 is 16 amino acids long. The J segment lost 0 bases and the V segment lost 5 bases, leaving 6 bases of the junction unmatched. From germline, CDR1 is MDHEN and CDR2 SYDVKM. For the CDR3, the DNA is TGTGCCAGCAGTCGGGCGGGGACAGCAACTAATGAAAAACTGTTTTTT. Translation gives CASSRAGTATNEKLFF.

The V gene is TRBV11-2, the J gene TRBJ1-1; 11 positions agree with TRBD1. The CDR3 is 16 residues long. J gave up 5 bases and V 7 bases, and 12 bases lay outside the gene matches. Germline V gene lookup returns CDR1 SGHAT and CDR2 FQNNGV. CDR3 residues: CASTRDGDRGTTEAFF. DNA for the CDR3: TGTGCCAGCACCCGAGACGGGGACAGGGGGACGACTGAAGCTTTCTTT.

There are many counts of this clone. V is TRBV5-1 and J is TRBJ1-4; 7 nucleotides align to TRBD1. CDR1 SGHRS and CDR2 YFSETQ come from the germline V gene. The CDR3 runs 13 residues. Trimming at V came to 4 bases and at J to 7 bases, leaving 4 bases not matched to a gene. CDR3 DNA: TGCGCCAGCAGCCAGACAGGGTTTGAAAAACTGTTTTTT. Translation gives CASSQTGFEKLFF.

The rearrangement joins TRBV5-1 to TRBJ2-2, with TRBD1 matching over 9 bases. The germline gives CDR1 SGHRS, CDR2 YFSETQ. This CDR3 spans 16 amino acids. Trimming took 3 bases from V and 6 from J; bases not matched to a gene: 9. The CDR3 loop is CASSSDRGGESGELFF. The CDR3 bases are TGCGCCAGCAGCTCGGACAGGGGAGGAGAATCCGGGGAGCTGTTTTTT. Together with reference TRBV5-1 and TRBJ2-2, the CDR3 gives the full variable domain: KAGVTQTPRYLIKTRGQQVTLSCSPISGHRSVSWYQQTPGQGLQFLFEYFSETQRNKGNFPGRFSGRQFSNSRSEMNVSTLELGDSALYLCASSSDRGGESGELFFGEGSRLTVL.

The chain is built from TRBV29-1 and TRBJ2-1, with a tentative D call TRBD2 (6 bases). Trimming took off 1 base at V and 10 bases at J, with 17 bases between the two ends. Germline V lookup: CDR1 SQVTM, CDR2 ANQGSEA. The CDR3 totals 14 residues. Here the CDR3 reads CSVEGGAARGEQFF. The CDR3 DNA reads as TGCAGCGTTGAAGGCGGGGCCGCCCGTGGGGAGCAGTTCTTC.

The CDR3 here is CAISGLGGGSQETQYF. CDR3 nucleotides: TGTGCCATCAGTGGGTTAGGCGGCGGAAGCCAAGAGACCCAGTACTTC. The genes are TRBV10-3 and TRBJ2-5; no firm D call. This CDR3 is 16 amino acids long. V dropped 4 bases and J dropped 1 base, with 16 bases sitting between them. Germline CDR1 reads ENHRY; CDR2 reads SYGVKD.

This chain connects TRBV19 to TRBJ2-3; no clear D. In germline, CDR1 is LNHDA, CDR2 SQIVND (reference sequence). V gave up 5 bases and J gave up 2 bases, with 8 bases separating them. The CDR3 runs to 13 residues. The CDR3 nucleotides read TGTGCCAGTAGTCTTCGGATCACAGATACGCAGTATTTT. Translating it yields CASSLRITDTQYF.

The chain recombines TRBV11-1 with TRBJ1-2, with no clear D. With 5 bases removed from V and 2 bases from J, the gap between germline ends came to 12 bases. Germline assignment: CDR1 SGHAT and CDR2 FQDESV (reference sequence). The CDR3 runs to 14 residues. The CDR3 reads CASSPARANYGYTF. The CDR3 nucleotides read TGTGCCAGCAGCCCCGCCCGAGCCAACTATGGCTACACCTTC.

The chain carries TRBV4-1 and TRBJ2-1; no clear D gene. The ends were cut back, 0 bases at V and 7 bases at J, with 13 bases in the middle. CDR3 size: 15 residues. Germline assignment: CDR1 MGHRA and CDR2 YSYEKL. CDR3 DNA: TGCGCCAGCAGCCAAGATCTGGGAAGGGCGAATGAGCAGTTCTTC. Translated, it gives CASSQDLGRANEQFF.

The table lists this clone with a count of one. The chain recombines TRBV27 with TRBJ1-2, with D uncertain. The CDR3 has 15 residues. From germline, CDR1 is MNHEY and CDR2 SMNVEV (reference sequence). V lost 2 bases, J lost 8 bases, and 18 bases lay in between. The CDR3 region is CASSLIREGPRGYTF. The CDR3, as DNA: TGTGCCAGCAGTTTAATCCGTGAAGGCCCCCGAGGCTACACCTTC.

In its sample, this clone was seen a few times. The chain couples TRBV7-8 to TRBJ1-3, with TRBD1 matching 8 bases. Per the germline V gene, CDR1 is SGHVS and CDR2 is FQNEAQ. This CDR3 contains 16 residues. Germline trimming cut 5 bases from V and 1 base from J; bases unmatched to any gene: 7. The CDR3 here is CASSRDRGTSGNTIYF. The CDR3 DNA sequence: TGTGCCAGCAGCCGCGACAGGGGAACGTCTGGAAACACCATATATTTT.

This clone came up once. V and J are TRBV27 and TRBJ1-2; 7 positions match TRBD1. CDR3 length: 17 amino acids. CDR1 and CDR2 (germline): MNHEY, SMNVEV (reference sequence). Trimming removed 5 bases from V and 4 bases from J; junction bases left unmatched: 16. CDR3 nucleotide sequence: TGTGCCAGCAGTCCTAACAGGGGCCCCCTATCCCTCTATGGCTACACCTTC. This translates into CASSPNRGPLSLYGYTF.